This passage covers 18 T cell receptor beta chains from one sample sequenced in a study of blood T cells in healthy people across ages. With a J-beta primer mix and a sample-barcoded 5' primer, a second PCR ran 7 to 11 cycles. One entry per CDR3 protein results from TCRdb running MiXCR on the 5' RACE reads. The sample includes hundreds of thousands of distinct CDR3 sequences, 45% to 65% of them seen just once. Sequencing was performed on blood. The receptors come from a man aged 55 to 69 in good health.

The rearrangement joins TRBV6-5 to TRBJ2-7; no firm D call. Trimming took off 2 bases at V and 1 base at J, with 9 bases between the two ends. CDR3 length equals 14 residues. CDR1 is MNHEY, CDR2 SVGAGI, per germline. The CDR3 region is CASSYQDASYEQYF. CDR3 bases: TGTGCCAGCAGTTACCAGGACGCTTCCTACGAGCAGTACTTC.

The chain couples TRBV10-3 to TRBJ2-5, with 7 positions matching TRBD1. The CDR3 spans 14 residues. V trimming: 5 bases; J trimming: 2 bases; junction bases outside the gene matches: 5. Germline V gene sequence: CDR1 ENHRY, CDR2 SYGVKD. CDR3 coding DNA: TGTGCCATCAGTCGGGGACAGCCTCAAGAGACCCAGTACTTC. Amino acid sequence: CAISRGQPQETQYF.

The genes are TRBV10-3 and TRBJ2-1; D remains ambiguous. The last part of the DNA fits TRBJ2-7 better; the J call may be wrong. Germline loops: CDR1 ENHRY, CDR2 SYGVKD. This CDR3 contains 12 residues. CDR3 DNA sequence: TGTGCCATCAGTGAGCCATCCCCGGAGCAGTACTTC. It yields the protein CAISEPSPEQYF.

The chain uses TRBV20-1 and TRBJ2-1; 11 bases are shared with TRBD2. The CDR3 loop spans 14 amino acids. The ends lost 4 bases at V and 4 bases at J; junction bases unmatched: 3. Per the germline V gene, CDR1 is DFQATT and CDR2 is SNEGSKA (reference sequence). CDR3 sequence: CSAKLAGDYNEQFF. CDR3 sequence (DNA): TGCAGTGCTAAACTAGCGGGGGATTACAATGAGCAGTTCTTC.

A few counts support this clonotype. This sequence joins TRBV9 and TRBJ2-3; D is possibly TRBD2 (5 bases). The CDR3 extends over 15 amino acids. Germline CDR1 and CDR2: SGDLS and YYNGEE. V was shortened by 0 bases and J by 3 bases, with 11 bases between the two germline ends. CDR3 bases: TGTGCCAGCAGCGTAGTTTTGGGAGCGACAGATACGCAGTATTTT. It yields the protein CASSVVLGATDTQYF.

V is TRBV13 and J is TRBJ1-2; TRBD1 agrees at 8 bases. The germline V gene has CDR1 PRHDT and CDR2 FYEKMQ (reference sequence). The V segment lost 5 bases and the J segment 3 bases; nucleotides outside the gene matches: 14. The CDR3 is 17 residues long. CDR3 residues: CASSASGGQGLDYGYTF. The CDR3 DNA reads TGTGCCAGCAGCGCCTCCGGAGGACAGGGTCTGGACTATGGCTACACCTTC.

The chain couples TRBV20-1 to TRBJ1-5; 11 positions match TRBD1. Unmatched junction bases numbered 5, after V lost 2 bases and J lost 5 bases. Germline V gene lookup returns CDR1 DFQATT and CDR2 SNEGSKA (reference sequence). The CDR3 is made up of 15 amino acids. The CDR3 bases are TGCAGTGCTAGATCTGGACAGGGGGCATATCAGCCCCAGCATTTT. Its protein is CSARSGQGAYQPQHF.

This clonotype has a single count. The J gene is TRBJ2-1, the V gene TRBV12-3 or TRBV12-4; D is possibly TRBD2 (7 bases). The V end lost 8 bases, the J end lost 6 bases, and 20 bases lay between the germline ends. This CDR3 has 15 residues. The CDR3 sequence: CASGLEGGPGNEQFF. The DNA for the CDR3 is TGTGCCAGCGGCTTAGAGGGGGGGCCGGGCAATGAGCAGTTCTTC.

The genes are TRBV18 and TRBJ1-6; 7 positions match TRBD1. Trimming at V came to 4 bases and at J to 7 bases, leaving 13 bases not matched to a gene. The CDR3 spans 17 residues. CDR1 is KGHSH, CDR2 LQKENI, per germline. The CDR3 DNA reads TGTGCCAGCTCACGCAGGGGGAGCGTGGGAAACAATTCACCCCTCCACTTT. Protein: CASSRRGSVGNNSPLHF.

The chain combines TRBV27 with TRBJ2-7; 10 nucleotides line up with TRBD2. Germline V CDR1 and CDR2: MNHEY, SMNVEV (reference sequence). This CDR3 has 15 amino acids. V lost 6 bases to trimming and J lost 1 base; unmatched junction nucleotides: 6. The CDR3 DNA follows: TGTGCCAGCAGGAGCACTAGCGGGGTTTCCTACGAGCAGTACTTC. Its translation: CASRSTSGVSYEQYF.

The rearrangement links TRBV20-1 to TRBJ2-1; 7 bases map to TRBD2. V shed 6 bases and J 10 bases; nucleotides not matched to a gene: 12. From germline, CDR1 is DFQATT and CDR2 SNEGSKA (reference sequence). This CDR3 is built from 13 residues. The DNA for the CDR3 is TGCAGTGCAGAAGGACTAGTATTAGAGGAGCAGTTCTTC. It yields the protein CSAEGLVLEEQFF.

CDR3 sequence: CASSLEGGKLFF. CDR3 coding DNA: TGTGCCAGCAGCTTGGAAGGCGGAAAACTGTTTTTT. V gene TRBV5-6 combines with J gene TRBJ1-4; no definite D call. The CDR3 consists of 12 residues. V was clipped by 0 bases and J by 10 bases, with 7 bases between them. Germline V gene lookup returns CDR1 SGHDT and CDR2 YYEEEE.

The CDR3 here is CASSAGGGYTF. The CDR3, as DNA: TGTGCCAGCAGTGCCGGCGGGGGCTACACCTTC. The chain combines TRBV12-3 or TRBV12-4 with TRBJ1-2; D remains unclear. The CDR3 sequence is 11 residues long. V lost 5 bases to trimming and J lost 8 bases, with 9 bases between them.

J is TRBJ1-2 and V is TRBV12-3 or TRBV12-4, with D possibly TRBD1 on 5 matching bases. This CDR3 contains 13 residues. V dropped 3 bases and J dropped 8 bases, with 13 bases sitting between them. The CDR3 DNA sequence: TGTGCCAGCAGTTTTCTCCAGGGAGGAGGCTACACCTTC. Residues: CASSFLQGGGYTF.

There are many counts of this clonotype. The CDR3 here is CAISDRRDTQYF. The CDR3 DNA sequence: TGTGCCATCAGTGATCGAAGAGATACGCAGTATTTT. V and J are TRBV10-3 and TRBJ2-3; D is undetermined. The CDR3 contains 12 residues. Germline CDR1 ENHRY, CDR2 SYGVKD. The germline V and J ends were trimmed by 3 bases and 5 bases, with 6 bases remaining between them.

This clonotype turned up a few times. The chain joins TRBV2 to TRBJ2-2; TRBD1 might be the D (5 bases). V lost 3 bases and J lost 6, with 8 bases in between. This CDR3 is built from 13 residues. Germline CDR1 SNHLY, CDR2 FYNNEI. For the CDR3, the DNA is TGTGCCAGCAGTGACAGGGTTGCCGGGGAGCTGTTTTTT. This gives the protein CASSDRVAGELFF.

This clonotype was observed a few times. The chain recombines TRBV12-3 or TRBV12-4 with TRBJ2-1; the D gene is possibly TRBD1 (5 bases). Trimming took 6 bases from V and 6 from J, leaving 18 bases between them. The CDR3 sequence is 15 residues long. CDR3 protein: CASRPPWGYFNEQFF. DNA of the CDR3: TGTGCCAGCAGGCCACCCTGGGGCTATTTCAATGAGCAGTTCTTC.

With respect to this clonotype: The junction does not match germline at one end; this may be a read error. The chain has TRBV7-2 and TRBJ2-3; weak D call: TRBD2 (5 bases). The CDR3 extends over 14 amino acids. Germline loops: CDR1 SGHTA, CDR2 FQGNSA. CDR3 sequence reads: CVSSQRRHTDTQYF. DNA of the CDR3: TGTGTCAGCAGCCAGCGGCGTCACACAGATACGCAGTATTTT. Supplemented by reference TRBV7-2 and TRBJ2-3, the full variable domain reads GAGVSQSPSNKVTEKGKDVELRCDPISGHTALYWYRQSLGQGLEFLIYFQGNSAPDKSGLPSDRFSAERTGGSVSTLTIQRTQQEDSAVYLCVSSQRRHTDTQYFGPGTRLTVL.